Presented here are 25 T cell receptor beta chains from one specimen sequenced in a study of shared clonotypes between healthy human individuals. Here immunoSEQ multiplex PCR was the method, and the copy in TCRdb shows in-frame clones only, minus some. The sample shows over 400,000 clones, 90% to 96% of them seen only once. Sequenced material: naive CD4+ T cells sorted from blood. As to subset: CD45RA+ positively selected. Receptors originate from a woman in her twenties or thirties in good health.

Points on this clone: The sample carries other DNA sequences with the same CDR3. V usage is TRBV5-1 and J usage is TRBJ2-7; D ambiguous. Trimming took off 7 bases at V and 3 bases at J, with 8 bases between the two ends. This CDR3 contains 11 residues. Germline V CDR1 and CDR2: SGHRS, YFSETQ. For the CDR3, the DNA is TGCGCCAGCTCTAACCACTACGAGCAGTACTTC. This sequence encodes CASSNHYEQYF.

The V gene is TRBV25-1, the J gene TRBJ1-5; D unclear. The germline CDR1 and CDR2 sequences are MGHDK and SYGVNS. With 6 bases removed from V and 3 bases from J, the gap between germline ends came to 18 bases. The CDR3 consists of 16 residues. CDR3 in amino acids: CASRAEYPGDNQPQHF. CDR3 bases: TGTGCCAGCAGAGCAGAATATCCGGGAGACAATCAGCCCCAGCATTTT.

The chain couples TRBV19 to TRBJ2-1, with D perhaps TRBD1 or TRBD2 (5 bases each). Germline CDR1 reads LNHDA; CDR2 reads SQIVND (reference sequence). Trimming took off 7 bases at V and 8 bases at J, with 21 bases between the two ends. The CDR3 covers 15 residues. DNA for the CDR3: TGTGCCAGTACTCCCCGGGACCTCCGGGTCGATGAGCAGTTCTTC. Its translation is CASTPRDLRVDEQFF.

This clone appeared a single time. This chain uses TRBV19 with TRBJ2-4; 7 bases align to TRBD1. Germline loops: CDR1 LNHDA, CDR2 SQIVND (reference sequence). CDR3 length: 14 residues. V trimming: 6 bases; J trimming: 7 bases; junction bases outside the gene matches: 9. CDR3 DNA sequence: TGTGCCAGTAGCGCCGGGACAGAGGGGAACATTCAGTACTTC. This encodes CASSAGTEGNIQYF.

V and J are TRBV28 and TRBJ1-4; D remains unclear. The CDR3 is made up of 14 amino acids. Germline CDR1 is MDHEN and CDR2 is SYDVKM. V was trimmed by 3 bases and J by 0 bases, leaving 5 bases between them. The CDR3 DNA reads as TGTGCCAGCAGTTTTATAGCAACTAATGAAAAACTGTTTTTT. Translating gives CASSFIATNEKLFF.

The chain uses TRBV29-1 and TRBJ2-3, with 11 bases matching TRBD2. V lost 4 bases, J lost 1 base, and 1 base stayed unmatched. The CDR3 spans 14 residues. Germline V CDR1 and CDR2: SQVTM, ANQGSEA. The CDR3 DNA follows: TGCAGCGTTGGGGGACTAGCGGGCACAGATACGCAGTATTTT. Translating gives CSVGGLAGTDTQYF.

This clone occurred a few times. The chain couples TRBV2 to TRBJ2-1; 10 bases fit TRBD2. V trimming: 6 bases; J trimming: 4 bases; junction bases outside the gene matches: 0. The V gene's germline CDR1 is SNHLY and CDR2 FYNNEI. CDR3 length: 13 amino acids. CDR3: CASRAGGYNEQFF. The CDR3 nucleotides read TGTGCCAGCAGAGCGGGAGGGTACAATGAGCAGTTCTTC.

The chain carries TRBV4-2 and TRBJ2-7, with 9 bases fitting TRBD2. CDR1 is LGHNA, CDR2 YNFKEQ, per germline. The CDR3 spans 14 residues. Losses at the gene ends were 0 bases for V and 6 bases for J; bases not matched to a gene: 3. The CDR3 sequence: CASSQDLLAGEQYF. For the CDR3, the DNA is TGTGCCAGCAGCCAAGATCTACTAGCGGGCGAGCAGTACTTC.

The chain uses TRBV28 and TRBJ1-4; D unresolved. V lost 1 base to trimming and J lost 0 bases, with 15 bases between them. The CDR3 has 18 amino acids. Germline V CDR1 and CDR2: MDHEN, SYDVKM. CDR3 nucleotides: TGTGCCAGCAGTTTATTTGCCCCCCGGCAGCCAACTAATGAAAAACTGTTTTTT. Protein sequence: CASSLFAPRQPTNEKLFF.

This clone showed up just once. The chain uses TRBV4-1 and TRBJ2-3; D remains unclear. V was clipped by 8 bases and J by 2 bases, with 11 bases between them. Looked up from germline, CDR1 is MGHRA and CDR2 is YSYEKL. The CDR3 runs 13 residues. The CDR3 DNA sequence: TGCGCCAGCTCGAACCTCCTCACAGATACGCAGTATTTT. Its protein product is CASSNLLTDTQYF.

V gene TRBV2 combines with J gene TRBJ2-7; perhaps TRBD2 as D (6 bases). Trimming stripped 6 bases from V and 5 bases from J, with 14 bases between. This CDR3 is built from 13 residues. Germline V gene data show CDR1 as SNHLY and CDR2 as FYNNEI. The CDR3 DNA reads as TGTGCCAGCAGGGGGACTTATACCGACGAGCAGTACTTC. It yields the protein CASRGTYTDEQYF.

The CDR3 is CASSTGFGNTIYF. CDR3 coding DNA: TGTGCCAGCAGTACAGGGTTCGGAAACACCATATATTTT. The chain recombines TRBV6-6 with TRBJ1-3, with TRBD1 as a possible D gene (6 bases). This CDR3 contains 13 residues. V was trimmed by 5 bases and J by 4 bases, leaving 9 bases between them. Germline lookup yields CDR1 MNHNY and CDR2 SVGAGI (reference sequence).

The chain has TRBV28 and TRBJ2-4; perhaps TRBD1 as D (5 bases). V was cut by 2 bases and J by 2 bases, with 13 bases left in between. The CDR3 length is 16 residues. Looked up from germline, CDR1 is MDHEN and CDR2 is SYDVKM. The CDR3 DNA follows: TGTGCCAGCAGTTTAGCAGGGATGAGGACCAAAAACATTCAGTACTTC. Translation gives CASSLAGMRTKNIQYF. Based on the CDR3 plus reference TRBV28 and TRBJ2-4, the full variable domain is DVKVTQSSRYLVKRTGEKVFLECVQDMDHENMFWYRQDPGLGLRLIYFSYDVKMKEKGDIPEGYSVSREKKERFSLILESASTNQTSMYLCASSLAGMRTKNIQYFGAGTRLSVL.

V usage is TRBV5-4 and J usage is TRBJ2-1, with D possibly matching TRBD2 (6 bases). CDR1 is SGHNT and CDR2 is YYREEE in the germline V gene (reference sequence). This CDR3 comprises 15 residues. Trimming removed 0 bases at V and 0 bases at J, with 7 bases between. CDR3 sequence reads: CASSLAGLSYNEQFF. CDR3 DNA sequence: TGTGCCAGCAGCTTGGCGGGACTCTCCTACAATGAGCAGTTCTTC. The entire variable domain, with the rest obtained from reference TRBV5-4 and TRBJ2-1, is as follows: ETGVTQSPTHLIKTRGQQVTLRCSSQSGHNTVSWYQQALGQGPQFIFQYYREEENGRGNFPPRFSGLQFPNYSSELNVNALELDDSALYLCASSLAGLSYNEQFFGPGTRLTVL.

The V call is TRBV6-6, the J call TRBJ2-7, with TRBD2 matching 7 bases. J was trimmed by 5 bases and V by 4 bases; bases with no gene match: 8. This CDR3 has 14 residues. Germline CDR1 is MNHNY and CDR2 is SVGAGI (reference sequence). Here the CDR3 DNA reads TGTGCCAGCAGTTCCGAGCGGGATTGGAACGAGCAGTACTTC. It encodes CASSSERDWNEQYF.

V usage is TRBV5-1 and J usage is TRBJ2-3; 11 bases line up with TRBD2. V lost 2 bases and J lost 5; bases outside the gene matches: 4. This CDR3 comprises 15 residues. From germline, CDR1 is SGHRS and CDR2 YFSETQ. CDR3 DNA: TGCGCCAGCAGCTTTGGGACTAGCGGAGGAGATACGCAGTATTTT. This gives the protein CASSFGTSGGDTQYF. Based on the CDR3 plus reference TRBV5-1 and TRBJ2-3, the full variable domain is KAGVTQTPRYLIKTRGQQVTLSCSPISGHRSVSWYQQTPGQGLQFLFEYFSETQRNKGNFPGRFSGRQFSNSRSEMNVSTLELGDSALYLCASSFGTSGGDTQYFGPGTRLTVL.

The rearrangement links TRBV30 to TRBJ2-7, with D hard to call. The CDR3 runs 13 residues. Deletions cut 4 bases from V and 5 bases from J, with 15 bases between. The germline CDR1 and CDR2 sequences are GTSNPN and SVGIG (reference sequence). CDR3 residues: CAWNPGVSHEQYF. Here the CDR3 DNA reads TGTGCCTGGAATCCCGGCGTATCTCACGAGCAGTACTTC.

The rearrangement links TRBV15 to TRBJ1-2; D possibly corresponds to TRBD1 (5 bases). CDR3 length: 16 amino acids. V was pared by 1 base and J by 2 bases, with 14 bases between. The V gene's germline CDR1 is LNHNV and CDR2 YYDKDF (reference sequence). In nucleotides, the CDR3 is TGTGCCACCAGCAGAGGGGCCCCCACAGGAAACTATGGCTACACCTTC. It is translated as CATSRGAPTGNYGYTF.

The rearrangement links TRBV28 to TRBJ2-7, with TRBD2 identical over 8 bases. The junction had 2 bases not matched to a gene; V was cut back by 6 bases and J by 4 bases. This CDR3 spans 12 amino acids. Germline loops: CDR1 MDHEN, CDR2 SYDVKM. The CDR3 is CASRGTRYEQYF. DNA of the CDR3: TGTGCCAGCAGGGGGACTAGATACGAGCAGTACTTC.

The CDR3 sequence is CSVGARREQFF. The CDR3 DNA follows: TGCAGTGTGGGAGCTAGGCGTGAGCAGTTCTTC. The chain is built from TRBV20-1 and TRBJ2-1; a possible D gene is TRBD2 (5 bases). V lost 7 bases and J 9 bases, leaving 13 bases between the germline ends. This CDR3 region has 11 residues. From germline, CDR1 is DFQATT and CDR2 SNEGSKA (reference sequence).

The chain has TRBV20-1 and TRBJ1-1; D possibly corresponds to TRBD1 (5 bases). Trimming took 3 bases from V and 6 from J, leaving 8 bases between them. The CDR3 runs to 11 residues. Germline V gene lookup returns CDR1 DFQATT and CDR2 SNEGSKA (reference sequence). The CDR3 here is CSASAGPEAFF. CDR3 nucleotides: TGCAGTGCTAGCGCAGGGCCTGAAGCTTTCTTT.

The chain uses TRBV28 and TRBJ2-7; TRBD2 aligns across 9 bases. This CDR3 has 14 amino acids. With 7 bases clipped from V and 3 bases from J, the junction kept 7 bases outside the gene matches. Germline CDR1 is MDHEN and CDR2 is SYDVKM. The CDR3 sequence is CASTISGSRYEQYF. In DNA, the CDR3 is TGTGCCAGCACCATTAGCGGGAGCCGCTACGAGCAGTACTTC.

The chain is built from TRBV7-9 and TRBJ2-6; D gene uncertain. This CDR3 comprises 14 residues. Between the trimmed V and J ends, which lost 4 bases and 0 bases, there was a span of 4 bases. The germline gives CDR1 SEHNR, CDR2 FQNEAQ (reference sequence). CDR3 region: CASSSYSGANVLTF. CDR3 sequence (DNA): TGTGCCAGCAGCTCCTACTCTGGGGCCAACGTCCTGACTTTC.

The chain combines TRBV10-3 with TRBJ2-7; the D call may be TRBD1 or TRBD2 (5 bases each). The germline gives CDR1 ENHRY, CDR2 SYGVKD. V dropped 5 bases and J dropped 4 bases, with 18 bases sitting between them. This CDR3 is built from 15 residues. The CDR3 sequence: CAISTGTDVNYEQYF. The CDR3 DNA sequence: TGTGCCATCAGTACCGGGACCGATGTGAATTACGAGCAGTACTTC.

The chain uses TRBV7-2 and TRBJ2-1; 7 bases align to TRBD2. The junction had 8 bases not matched to a gene; V was cut back by 0 bases and J by 0 bases. Germline V gene data show CDR1 as SGHTA and CDR2 as FQGNSA. The CDR3 sequence is 18 residues long. CDR3 loop: CASSLASGDWRSYNEQFF. In DNA form, the CDR3 reads TGTGCCAGCAGCTTAGCAAGCGGGGACTGGCGCTCCTACAATGAGCAGTTCTTC. The variable domain in full, with the rest retrieved from reference TRBV7-2 and TRBJ2-1, is GAGVSQSPSNKVTEKGKDVELRCDPISGHTALYWYRQSLGQGLEFLIYFQGNSAPDKSGLPSDRFSAERTGGSVSTLTIQRTQQEDSAVYLCASSLASGDWRSYNEQFFGPGTRLTVL.